These 25 T cell receptor beta chains share one sample of origin, sequenced in a study of Tregs in tolerant kidney transplant recipients. Sequenced by immunoSEQ multiplex PCR; TCRdb stores in-frame clones only, minus some. The table gives 25,000 to 40,000 clones; the top ten clones make up 1.8% of it. The nonmyeloablative bone marrow transplants came from related graft donors, with transient mixed chimerism. This sample comprised CD4+ T cells from blood (PBMCs), obtained 24 months after the transplant. These receptors all stem from a human patient who received a combined kidney and bone marrow transplant. Some of the T cells may derive from the graft donor.

Turning to this clone: The CDR3 end falls 3 residues outside the read, so it is completed with the germline J gene. V is TRBV5-1 and J is TRBJ2-1, with 7 bases aligning to TRBD2. CDR1 and CDR2 from the germline V gene are SGHRS and YFSETQ. The CDR3 totals 16 residues. V trimming: 0 bases; J trimming: 4 bases; junction bases outside the gene matches: 7. This CDR3 reads CASSLAQASGYNEQFF. The sequenced part of the CDR3 DNA is TGCGCCAGCAGCTTGGCCCAGGCTAGCGGTTACAATGAG.

A remark on this clone: Sequencing ends 3 residues short of the CDR3 end; the germline J gene provides the rest. The chain uses TRBV2 and TRBJ1-3, with TRBD1 matching over 7 bases. Trimming removed 0 bases from V and 4 bases from J; junction bases left unmatched: 6. CDR3 length: 16 amino acids. Germline CDR1 reads SNHLY; CDR2 reads FYNNEI. CDR3 bases read: TGTGCCAGCAGTGAAGCCCCCACAGGGGTCGGAAACACC. Residues: CASSEAPTGVGNT. The entire CDR3 reads CASSEAPTGVGNTIYF. The full variable domain, completed using reference TRBV2 and TRBJ1-3, is EPEVTQTPSHQVTQMGQEVILRCVPISNHLYFYWYRQILGQKVEFLVSFYNNEISEKSEIFDDQFSVERPDGSNFTLKIRSTKLEDSAMYFCASSEAPTGVGNTIYFGEGSWLTVV.

Turning to this clone: Read coverage stops 3 residues before the CDR3 terminus; the germline J gene supplies the remainder. V gene TRBV5-6 combines with J gene TRBJ2-3; the match to TRBD2 covers 8 bases. CDR1 and CDR2 from the germline V gene are SGHDT and YYEEEE. J was trimmed by 4 bases and V by 2 bases; bases with no gene match: 3. The CDR3 consists of 14 residues. CDR3 sequence reads: CASSFSGSSDTQYF. The sequenced CDR3 bases are TGTGCCAGCAGCTTCAGCGGGAGTTCAGATACG.

For this clone: The read finishes 3 residues shy of the CDR3 end, and the germline J gene is used to complete it. V and J are TRBV2 and TRBJ2-3, with no clear D. This CDR3 contains 15 residues. The germline CDR1 and CDR2 sequences are SNHLY and FYNNEI. V was cut by 3 bases and J by 0 bases, with 10 bases left in between. This CDR3 is CASSDRSPSTDTQYF. CDR3 DNA, as far as it was read: TGTGCCAGCAGTGACAGATCCCCTAGCACAGATACG.

For this clone: From the germline J gene comes the end of the CDR3, since the read stops 3 residues before it. The V and J genes are TRBV20-1 and TRBJ1-1; D unclear. The germline gives CDR1 DFQATT, CDR2 SNEGSKA (reference sequence). The CDR3 extends over 16 amino acids. The germline V and J ends were trimmed by 0 bases and 5 bases, with 19 bases remaining between them. Partial CDR3 DNA: TGCAGTGCTAGAGATTACGAATCATTCCGAGGGACTGAA. Amino acid sequence: CSARDYESFRGTE. The full CDR3 is CSARDYESFRGTEAFF.

As for this clone: The read ends 3 residues shy of where the CDR3 ends; the end is completed using the germline J gene. The V call is TRBV5-1, the J call TRBJ2-3; TRBD2 might be the D (6 bases). The CDR3 is 15 residues long. V lost 2 bases to trimming and J lost 2 bases, with 12 bases between them. The germline CDR1 and CDR2 sequences are SGHRS and YFSETQ. The CDR3 bases that were read are TGCGCCAGCAGCTTAACGGGACTGACCACAGATACG. Protein sequence: CASSLTGLTTDT. The entire CDR3 is CASSLTGLTTDTQYF. The variable domain in full, with the rest retrieved from reference TRBV5-1 and TRBJ2-3, is KAGVTQTPRYLIKTRGQQVTLSCSPISGHRSVSWYQQTPGQGLQFLFEYFSETQRNKGNFPGRFSGRQFSNSRSEMNVSTLELGDSALYLCASSLTGLTTDTQYFGPGTRLTVL.

Details on this clone: The DNA ends 3 residues before the CDR3 does, and the rest of the CDR3 is filled in from the germline J gene. The rearrangement links TRBV29-1 to TRBJ2-4, with D perhaps TRBD2 (7 bases). The CDR3 has 11 residues. In germline, CDR1 is SQVTM, CDR2 ANQGSEA. CDR3 sequence reads: CSVVGGDTQYF. The CDR3 bases that were read are TGCAGCGTTGTGGGGGGGGACACT.

On this clone itself: The read stops 3 residues short of the end of the CDR3; the missing end is completed from the germline J gene. The chain is built from TRBV5-6 and TRBJ1-2; the D gene is possibly TRBD1 (6 bases). Trimming took 1 base from V and 3 from J, leaving 13 bases between them. Germline V lookup: CDR1 SGHDT, CDR2 YYEEEE. The CDR3 loop spans 15 amino acids. The sequenced CDR3 bases are TGTGCCAGCAGCTTGATGACAGGATGGGACTATGGC. It translates to CASSLMTGWDYG. The entire CDR3 is CASSLMTGWDYGYTF.

Of note for this clone: The read gets to within 3 residues of the CDR3 end, and the germline J gene fills in the rest. This chain connects TRBV5-1 to TRBJ2-2, with 15 bases that match TRBD2. This CDR3 contains 16 residues. Germline CDR1 and CDR2: SGHRS and YFSETQ. Germline trimming cut 7 bases from V and 7 bases from J; bases unmatched to any gene: 8. The part of the CDR3 DNA that was read is TGCGCCAGCCGACCTGGACTAGCGGGAGGGAACGGGGAG. Residues: CASRPGLAGGNGE. The full CDR3 protein is CASRPGLAGGNGELFF.

On this clone: Sequencing ends 3 residues short of the CDR3 end; the germline J gene provides the rest. The chain combines TRBV2 with TRBJ2-5; D is perhaps TRBD1 (6 bases). Per germline, CDR1 SNHLY and CDR2 FYNNEI. V was pared by 3 bases and J by 1 base, with 6 bases between. This CDR3 comprises 13 residues. Incomplete CDR3 DNA: TGTGCCAGCAGTGAGGACAGCCAAGAGACC. It encodes CASSEDSQET. The full CDR3 protein reads CASSEDSQETQYF.

With regard to this clone: The CDR3 end is not reached by the read, which stops 3 residues before it; the germline J gene fills it in. V gene TRBV11-3 combines with J gene TRBJ1-6, with a possible D match to TRBD1 (5 bases). V gave up 5 bases and J gave up 8 bases, with 16 bases separating them. CDR3 length: 15 amino acids. Germline values: CDR1 SGHNT, CDR2 YENEEA. The sequenced part of the CDR3 DNA is TGTGCCAGCAGCCCCCCCGGGGGGTCCTATTCACCC. Protein sequence: CASSPPGGSYSP. The CDR3 in full is CASSPPGGSYSPLHF. Full variable domain (outside the CDR3, taken from reference TRBV11-3 and TRBJ1-6): EAGVVQSPRYKIIEKKQPVAFWCNPISGHNTLYWYLQNLGQGPELLIRYENEEAVDDSQLPKDRFSAERLKGVDSTLKIQPAELGDSAVYLCASSPPGGSYSPLHFGNGTRLTVT.

Notes on this clone: Sequencing ends 3 residues short of the CDR3 end; the germline J gene provides the rest. The genes are TRBV9 and TRBJ1-4; 9 nucleotides line up with TRBD1. V lost 2 bases to trimming and J lost 6 bases; unmatched junction nucleotides: 5. The CDR3 runs 15 residues. The V gene's germline CDR1 is SGDLS and CDR2 YYNGEE. Incomplete CDR3 DNA: TGTGCCAGCAGCGTGACAGGGACAGGGTATGAAAAA. Residues: CASSVTGTGYEK. The whole CDR3 protein reads CASSVTGTGYEKLFF.

Remarks on this clone: The read ends 3 residues before the CDR3 terminus; that terminus is restored from the germline J gene. The chain carries TRBV19 and TRBJ1-5; 9 nucleotides line up with TRBD1. CDR3 size: 15 residues. Unmatched junction bases numbered 8, after V lost 5 bases and J lost 6 bases. Germline CDR1 and CDR2: LNHDA and SQIVND (reference sequence). The sequenced CDR3 bases are TGTGCCAGTAGTCCCGGGACAGGGATGAGTCAGCCC. It encodes CASSPGTGMSQP. The whole CDR3 region reads CASSPGTGMSQPQHF.

Details on this clone: Sequencing ends 3 residues short of the CDR3 end; the germline J gene provides the rest. V gene TRBV30 combines with J gene TRBJ1-5, with 8 bases that match TRBD1. The ends lost 1 base at V and 7 bases at J; junction bases unmatched: 9. The CDR3 length is 15 residues. Germline assignment: CDR1 GTSNPN and CDR2 SVGIG (reference sequence). CDR3 bases read: TGTGCCTGGAGTGAGGGGACAGGCAGGGGCCAGCCC. Residues: CAWSEGTGRGQP. The CDR3, in full, reads CAWSEGTGRGQPQHF.

For this clone: The read terminates 3 residues ahead of where the CDR3 ends, so the germline J gene completes it. The genes are TRBV7-6 and TRBJ2-1, with TRBD2 matching over 9 bases. Germline CDR1 reads SGHVS; CDR2 reads FNYEAQ. The CDR3 contains 17 residues. V shed 1 base and J 5 bases; nucleotides not matched to a gene: 9. The CDR3 is CASSLEDGGLANNEQFF. The sequenced CDR3 bases are TGTGCCAGCAGCTTAGAGGACGGGGGACTAGCAAACAATGAG.

In regard to this clone: The read ends 3 residues shy of where the CDR3 ends; the end is completed using the germline J gene. The V gene is TRBV5-4, the J gene TRBJ2-3, with D possibly TRBD1 on 6 matching bases. Germline V lookup: CDR1 SGHNT, CDR2 YYREEE (reference sequence). The CDR3 consists of 15 residues. The germline V and J ends were trimmed by 0 bases and 6 bases, with 14 bases remaining between them. This chain's CDR3 is CASSLGGLSGDTQYF. CDR3 DNA (partial): TGTGCCAGCAGCTTGGGGGGGCTGAGTGGGGATACG.

With respect to this clone: The CDR3 is cut off 3 residues early in the read; its end comes from the germline J gene. J is TRBJ2-5 and V is TRBV2; D ambiguous. Germline CDR1 is SNHLY and CDR2 is FYNNEI. V gave up 2 bases and J gave up 5 bases, with 12 bases separating them. The CDR3 loop spans 14 amino acids. The CDR3 bases that were read are TGTGCCAGCAGTGAAACCACCCTCAGGGAGACC. This codes for CASSETTLRET. The complete CDR3 reads CASSETTLRETQYF. Full variable domain (remainder filled in from reference TRBV2 and TRBJ2-5): EPEVTQTPSHQVTQMGQEVILRCVPISNHLYFYWYRQILGQKVEFLVSFYNNEISEKSEIFDDQFSVERPDGSNFTLKIRSTKLEDSAMYFCASSETTLRETQYFGPGTRLLVL.

Points on this clone: The CDR3 end lies 3 residues beyond the end of the read and is filled in from the germline J gene. V and J are TRBV19 and TRBJ2-5; 10 nucleotides align to TRBD1. The CDR3 is made up of 14 amino acids. J lost 4 bases, V lost 6 bases, and 5 bases had no gene match. Germline CDR1 reads LNHDA; CDR2 reads SQIVND (reference sequence). This CDR3 reads CASRDRGRGETQYF. The sequenced CDR3 bases are TGTGCCAGTAGGGACAGGGGGAGAGGAGAGACC.

Concerning this clone itself: The observed sequence ends 3 residues before the CDR3 terminus, with the missing tail filled in from the germline J gene. This chain uses TRBV11-2 with TRBJ1-5, with a tentative D call TRBD1 (6 bases). Germline values: CDR1 SGHAT, CDR2 FQNNGV. Trimming cost V 1 base and J 5 bases, with 6 bases left between them. The CDR3 has 13 amino acids. The CDR3 spells CASSLAGDQPQHF. The sequenced part of the CDR3 DNA is TGTGCCAGCAGCTTAGCAGGGGATCAGCCC. The variable domain in full, with the rest retrieved from reference TRBV11-2 and TRBJ1-5, is EAGVAQSPRYKIIEKRQSVAFWCNPISGHATLYWYQQILGQGPKLLIQFQNNGVVDDSQLPKDRFSAERLKGVDSTLKIQPAKLEDSAVYLCASSLAGDQPQHFGDGTRLSIL.

With regard to this clone: The read terminates 3 residues ahead of where the CDR3 ends, so the germline J gene completes it. This rearrangement joins TRBV18 to TRBJ1-2; 11 bases line up with TRBD1. Trimming took 6 bases from V and 6 from J; bases not matched to a gene: 9. This CDR3 spans 15 amino acids. Germline V gene data show CDR1 as KGHSH and CDR2 as LQKENI. The part of the CDR3 DNA that was read is TGTGCCAGCTCCCGAGGACAGGGGGCTCTGGATGGC. Its translation: CASSRGQGALDG. The full CDR3 sequence reads CASSRGQGALDGYTF.

As concerns this clone: The sequence runs out 3 residues before the end of the CDR3; the remainder is reconstructed from the germline J gene. The chain carries TRBV6-2 or TRBV6-3 and TRBJ2-7; 9 nucleotides line up with TRBD2. Trimming removed 5 bases from V and 4 bases from J; junction bases left unmatched: 15. CDR3 size: 17 residues. Germline values: CDR1 MNHEY, CDR2 SVGEGT. The CDR3 sequence: CASSLSPTGTSRYEQYF. The sequenced part of the CDR3 DNA is TGTGCCAGCAGTCTTTCTCCTACCGGGACTAGCAGGTACGAG.

About this clone: The observed sequence ends 3 residues before the CDR3 terminus, with the missing tail filled in from the germline J gene. The chain carries TRBV19 and TRBJ2-2, with 12 bases lining up with TRBD1. CDR3 length equals 14 residues. J gave up 8 bases and V 6 bases, and 4 bases lay outside the gene matches. The germline V gene encodes CDR1 LNHDA and CDR2 SQIVND (reference sequence). The CDR3 is CASRGQGAAGELFF. Partial CDR3 DNA: TGTGCCAGTAGGGGACAGGGGGCTGCGGGGGAG.

Comment on this clone: The read comes to an end 3 residues before the CDR3 does, leaving the germline J gene to fill in the end. V usage is TRBV9 and J usage is TRBJ2-5; the D gene is possibly TRBD2 (6 bases). From germline, CDR1 is SGDLS and CDR2 YYNGEE. V was shortened by 3 bases and J by 4 bases, with 16 bases between the two germline ends. This CDR3 comprises 15 residues. The CDR3: CASSDAVWGVETQYF. CDR3 bases read: TGTGCCAGCAGCGACGCGGTGTGGGGGGTAGAGACC.

For this clone: The CDR3 goes on 3 residues after the read ends, and that part is filled in from the germline J gene. The V and J genes are TRBV7-8 and TRBJ2-1, with 13 bases lining up with TRBD2. Per germline, CDR1 SGHVS and CDR2 FQNEAQ. The V segment lost 2 bases and the J segment 2 bases; nucleotides outside the gene matches: 0. This CDR3 has 16 amino acids. The CDR3 bases that were read are TGTGCCAGCAGCTTAACTAGCGGGAGGGCCTACAATGAG. Translation gives CASSLTSGRAYNE. The complete CDR3 sequence is CASSLTSGRAYNEQFF.

Comments on this clone: From the germline J gene comes the end of the CDR3, since the read stops 3 residues before it. The chain combines TRBV28 with TRBJ1-4; tentative D call: TRBD1 (6 bases). There are 12 residues in the CDR3. V lost 5 bases, J lost 8 bases, and 9 bases lay in between. Looked up from germline, CDR1 is MDHEN and CDR2 is SYDVKM. CDR3 amino acids: CASSGQLEKLFF. Incomplete CDR3 DNA: TGTGCCAGCAGTGGACAGCTAGAAAAA.